The 15 T cell receptor beta chains below come from one sample, sequenced in a study of naive and memory T cell subsets. For blood and skin samples, reverse transcription used TCR alpha and beta constant primers. TCRdb used MiXCR to reprocess the 5' RACE reads, holding one entry per CDR3 protein. The sample includes over 20,000 distinct CDR3 sequences, under 30% of them seen just once. Whole-blood samples were 2 to 3 ml of peripheral blood from healthy adult volunteers. Receptor source: a female donor in good health.

The chain carries TRBV7-2 and TRBJ2-1; D may correspond to TRBD1 or TRBD2 (5 bases each). V was clipped by 2 bases and J by 9 bases, with 17 bases between them. The length of the CDR3 is 15 residues. The germline V gene has CDR1 SGHTA and CDR2 FQGNSA. CDR3 sequence reads: CASSLRARGASEQFF. The CDR3 DNA reads as TGTGCCAGCAGCTTACGGGCTAGGGGAGCCAGTGAGCAGTTCTTC.

The V gene is TRBV20-1, the J gene TRBJ2-3; D unresolved. V was clipped by 6 bases and J by 4 bases, with 20 bases between them. CDR1 and CDR2 from the germline V gene are DFQATT and SNEGSKA (reference sequence). This CDR3 is 15 amino acids long. Here the CDR3 reads CSAPAPRFISDTQYF. The CDR3 nucleotides are TGCAGTGCCCCTGCGCCCAGGTTTATTTCAGATACGCAGTATTTT.

By its share, this clonotype is medium-sized. The J gene is TRBJ1-3, the V gene TRBV4-1; D gene uncertain. With 0 bases removed from V and 2 bases from J, the gap between germline ends came to 5 bases. The germline V gene has CDR1 MGHRA and CDR2 YSYEKL. This CDR3 comprises 14 residues. This CDR3 is CASSQDPAGNTIYF. CDR3 in DNA: TGCGCCAGCAGCCAAGATCCAGCTGGAAACACCATATATTTT.

This clonotype was counted a few times. This chain links TRBV12-3 or TRBV12-4 with TRBJ2-7; tentatively, D is TRBD2 (5 bases). The length of the CDR3 is 14 residues. V lost 4 bases to trimming and J lost 2 bases, with 12 bases between them. The CDR3 DNA sequence: TGTGCCAGCAGTTCGGCCCAACTAGCCTACGAGCAGTACTTC. The encoded protein is CASSSAQLAYEQYF.

This clonotype appeared many times. The chain has TRBV6-2 or TRBV6-3 and TRBJ2-7; D is undetermined. The CDR3 has 11 amino acids. V was trimmed by 6 bases and J by 3 bases, leaving 6 bases between them. CDR1 and CDR2 (germline): MNHEY, SVGEGT. For the CDR3, the DNA is TGTGCCAGCAGGACCAGCTACGAGCAGTACTTC. It encodes CASRTSYEQYF.

Many counts were recorded for this clonotype. V gene TRBV7-2 combines with J gene TRBJ1-2; D remains unclear. V dropped 5 bases and J dropped 5 bases, with 9 bases sitting between them. The CDR3 is 12 amino acids. Germline V gives CDR1 SGHTA, CDR2 FQGNSA. CDR3 in DNA: TGTGCCAGCAGCCTGACGATATATGGCTACACCTTC. Encoded protein: CASSLTIYGYTF.

V and J are TRBV4-2 and TRBJ1-4; D remains ambiguous. Germline CDR1 and CDR2: LGHNA and YNFKEQ. There are 11 residues in the CDR3. Between the trimmed V and J ends, which lost 0 bases and 12 bases, there was a span of 5 bases. The CDR3 DNA reads as TGTGCCAGCAGCCAAGAGGTTCAACTGTTTTTT. This codes for CASSQEVQLFF.

This clonotype was seen repeatedly, ten times or more. V is TRBV29-1 and J is TRBJ2-3; TRBD2 matches at 7 bases. The V segment lost 6 bases and the J segment 4 bases; nucleotides outside the gene matches: 10. The CDR3 has 14 residues. Germline V gives CDR1 SQVTM, CDR2 ANQGSEA. CDR3 DNA sequence: TGCAGCGTGGAGAGAGCGGGGAGGGCAGATACGCAGTATTTT. Translating it yields CSVERAGRADTQYF.

A single count supports this clonotype. The chain uses TRBV10-3 and TRBJ1-5; TRBD1 agrees at 9 bases. The CDR3 has 14 amino acids. The junction had 5 bases not matched to a gene; V was cut back by 8 bases and J by 3 bases. Germline-derived CDR1 and CDR2 are ENHRY and SYGVKD. The CDR3 DNA reads as TGTGCCATCGGAAGGACAGGGGACAATCAGCCCCAGCATTTT. Translating gives CAIGRTGDNQPQHF.

The V call is TRBV6-5, the J call TRBJ2-3, with TRBD2 as a possible D gene (6 bases). The CDR3 loop spans 12 amino acids. V dropped 8 bases and J dropped 5 bases, with 11 bases sitting between them. Germline CDR1 reads MNHEY; CDR2 reads SVGAGI. The CDR3 DNA reads as TGTGCCAGCCGAGCGGGTGGAGATACGCAGTATTTT. It translates to CASRAGGDTQYF.

This clonotype was recorded many times. J is TRBJ2-1 and V is TRBV20-1; possible D gene TRBD2, 5 bases. Germline V lookup: CDR1 DFQATT, CDR2 SNEGSKA (reference sequence). The CDR3 consists of 14 residues. The V end lost 1 base, the J end lost 3 bases, and 10 bases lay between the germline ends. The CDR3 DNA follows: TGCAGTGCTAGAGTGGGGAGAGACTACAATGAGCAGTTCTTC. This translates into CSARVGRDYNEQFF.

This clonotype is judged medium-sized. The CDR3 DNA reads as TGTGCCAGCAGCTTCGCAGGGCGTCGAGGAGCGGAAGGATCCTACAATGAGCAGTTCTTC. Protein product: CASSFAGRRGAEGSYNEQFF. The chain combines TRBV7-9 with TRBJ2-1, with D possibly being TRBD1 or TRBD2 (5 bases each). Germline V CDR1 and CDR2: SEHNR, FQNEAQ (reference sequence). V lost 3 bases and J 1 base, leaving 25 bases between the germline ends. The CDR3 length is 20 residues.

This clonotype was recorded a few times. A much larger clone sits a single nucleotide away, making a read error possible. The V and J genes are TRBV6-1 and TRBJ1-6; D is possibly TRBD1 (5 bases). Germline values: CDR1 MNHNS, CDR2 SASEGT. The CDR3 spans 14 residues. CDR3 sequence: CASSEQGEVSPLNF. The CDR3, as DNA: TGTGCCAGCAGTGAACAGGGCGAGGTTTCACCCCTCAACTTT.

In this sample, this clonotype turned up once. This rearrangement joins TRBV6-2 or TRBV6-3 to TRBJ2-1; 8 nucleotides match TRBD2. The CDR3 contains 15 residues. CDR1 is MNHEY and CDR2 is SVGEGT in the germline V gene. The V segment lost 7 bases and the J segment 3 bases; nucleotides outside the gene matches: 8. This CDR3 reads CASTLGAGVYNEQFF. Here the CDR3 DNA reads TGTGCCAGCACTTTGGGAGCGGGAGTCTACAATGAGCAGTTCTTC.

This clonotype ranks as medium-sized. J is TRBJ1-1 and V is TRBV6-5; 7 bases fit TRBD1. The CDR3 is 15 amino acids. Germline assignment: CDR1 MNHEY and CDR2 SVGAGI. The J segment lost 6 bases and the V segment lost 6 bases, leaving 13 bases of the junction unmatched. Here the CDR3 reads CASRLQQGIGAEAFF. CDR3 coding DNA: TGTGCCAGCAGACTCCAACAGGGGATCGGAGCTGAAGCTTTCTTT.